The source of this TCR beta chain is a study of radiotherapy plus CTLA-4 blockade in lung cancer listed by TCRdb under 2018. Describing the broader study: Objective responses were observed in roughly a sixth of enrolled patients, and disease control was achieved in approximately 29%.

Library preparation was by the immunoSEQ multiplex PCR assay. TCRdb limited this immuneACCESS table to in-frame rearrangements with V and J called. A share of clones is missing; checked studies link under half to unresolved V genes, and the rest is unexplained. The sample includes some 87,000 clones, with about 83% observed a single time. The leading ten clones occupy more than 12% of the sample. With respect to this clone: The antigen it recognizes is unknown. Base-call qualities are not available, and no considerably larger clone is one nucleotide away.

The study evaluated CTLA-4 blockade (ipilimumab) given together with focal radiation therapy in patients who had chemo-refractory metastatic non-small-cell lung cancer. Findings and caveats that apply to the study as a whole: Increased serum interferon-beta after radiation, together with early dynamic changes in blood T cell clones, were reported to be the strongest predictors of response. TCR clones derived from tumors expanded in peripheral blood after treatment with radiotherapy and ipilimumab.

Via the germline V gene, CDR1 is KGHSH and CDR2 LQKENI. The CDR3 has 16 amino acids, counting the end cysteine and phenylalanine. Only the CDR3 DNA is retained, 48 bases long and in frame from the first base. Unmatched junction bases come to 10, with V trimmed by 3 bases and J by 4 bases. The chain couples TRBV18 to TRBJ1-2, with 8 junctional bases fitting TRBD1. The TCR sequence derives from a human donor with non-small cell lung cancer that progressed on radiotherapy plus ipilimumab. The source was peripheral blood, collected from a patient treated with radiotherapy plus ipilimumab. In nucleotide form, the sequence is TGTGCCAGCTCACCGGGGAGGACAGGGAATCTCTATGGCTACACCTTC. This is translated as CASSPGRTGNLYGYTF.